The clone carrying this TCR beta chain was detected only a few times. Its antigen is still unknown. TCRdb reprocessed the RT-PCR reads with MiXCR, giving one entry per CDR3 protein. The table has under 550,000 distinct CDR3 sequences, 7.6% seen once. This sample was included in a study of response to subunit inactivated influenza vaccine. The CDR3 is 15 residues long. V gave up 2 bases and J gave up 3 bases, with 11 bases separating them. Germline V gene data show CDR1 as MNHNS and CDR2 as SASEGT. Findings of the study overall: It was suggested by the authors that few new T cells are recruited by each seasonal influenza vaccination.

The sequence was collected from a man between 50 and 75 years old who received an inactivated influenza vaccine. The sample was PBMCs from blood, taken roughly 24 months after vaccination. The genes are TRBV6-1 and TRBJ2-1; TRBD2 is a possible D gene (6 bases). This CDR3 reads CASSEYPGDYNEQFF. Here the CDR3 DNA reads TGTGCCAGCAGTGAATATCCGGGGGACTACAATGAGCAGTTCTTC.